This T cell receptor beta chain is drawn from a study of identical twins. This clonotype was seen many times. No antigen is known for it. General study points: Twin sharing of out-of-frame TCR alpha was underestimated by models in monozygotic pairs.

The CDR3 contains 11 residues. V was pared by 6 bases and J by 8 bases, with 5 bases of the junction left unmatched. Germline lookup yields CDR1 SQVTM and CDR2 ANQGSEA. A universal primer site was added by template switching, and unique molecular identifiers were carried by the cDNA. TCRdb fed the 5' RACE reads into MiXCR, producing one record per CDR3 protein. This sample has around 570,000 distinct CDR3 sequences, with 9.6% found just once. The same sample was also studied in work on yellow fever vaccine responses in identical twins.

The source is a woman aged 18-35 years in good health. The V call is TRBV29-1, the J call TRBJ1-2; 8 bases fit TRBD1. The material sequenced was PBMCs. CDR3: CSVWDRSGYTF. The CDR3 region has the DNA TGCAGCGTCTGGGACAGGTCCGGCTACACCTTC.